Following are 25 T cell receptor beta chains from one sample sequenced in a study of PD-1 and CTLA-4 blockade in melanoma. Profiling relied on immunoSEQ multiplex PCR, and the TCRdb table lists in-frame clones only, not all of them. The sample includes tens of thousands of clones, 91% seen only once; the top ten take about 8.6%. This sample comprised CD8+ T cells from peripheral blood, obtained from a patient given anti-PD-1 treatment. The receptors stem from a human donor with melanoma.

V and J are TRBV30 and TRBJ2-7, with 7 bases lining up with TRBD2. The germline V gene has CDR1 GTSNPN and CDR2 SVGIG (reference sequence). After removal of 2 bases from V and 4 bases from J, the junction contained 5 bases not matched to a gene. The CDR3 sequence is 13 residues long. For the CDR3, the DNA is TGTGCCTGGAGTCCACTAGCGCAGTACGAGCAGTACTTC. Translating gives CAWSPLAQYEQYF.

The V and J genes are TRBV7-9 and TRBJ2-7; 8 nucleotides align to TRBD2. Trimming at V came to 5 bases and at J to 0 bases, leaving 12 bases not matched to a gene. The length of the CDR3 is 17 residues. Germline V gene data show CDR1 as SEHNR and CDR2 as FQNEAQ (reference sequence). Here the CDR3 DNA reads TGTGCCAGCAGCCTTGTTTCTGCGGGGGGAAGCTCCTACGAGCAGTACTTC. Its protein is CASSLVSAGGSSYEQYF.

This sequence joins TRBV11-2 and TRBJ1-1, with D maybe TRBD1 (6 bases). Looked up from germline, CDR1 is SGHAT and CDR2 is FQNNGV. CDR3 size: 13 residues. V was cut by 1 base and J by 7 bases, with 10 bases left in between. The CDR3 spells CASSLGTAFEAFF. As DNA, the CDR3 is TGTGCCAGCAGCTTAGGGACAGCATTTGAAGCTTTCTTT. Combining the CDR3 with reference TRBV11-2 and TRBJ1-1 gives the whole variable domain EAGVAQSPRYKIIEKRQSVAFWCNPISGHATLYWYQQILGQGPKLLIQFQNNGVVDDSQLPKDRFSAERLKGVDSTLKIQPAKLEDSAVYLCASSLGTAFEAFFGQGTRLTVV.

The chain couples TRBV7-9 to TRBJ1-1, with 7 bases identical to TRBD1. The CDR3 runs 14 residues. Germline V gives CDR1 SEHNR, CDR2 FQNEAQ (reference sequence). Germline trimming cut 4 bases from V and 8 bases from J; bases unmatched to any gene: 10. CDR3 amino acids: CASSSVGGGYEAFF. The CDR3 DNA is TGTGCCAGCAGCTCAGTAGGGGGCGGGTACGAAGCTTTCTTT.

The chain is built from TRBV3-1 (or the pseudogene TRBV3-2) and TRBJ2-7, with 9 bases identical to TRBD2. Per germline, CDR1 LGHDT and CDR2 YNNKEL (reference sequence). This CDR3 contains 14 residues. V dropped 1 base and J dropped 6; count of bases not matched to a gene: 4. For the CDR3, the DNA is TGTGCCAGCAGCCAAGTTAGCGGGAGCCCCGAGCAGTACTTC. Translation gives CASSQVSGSPEQYF.

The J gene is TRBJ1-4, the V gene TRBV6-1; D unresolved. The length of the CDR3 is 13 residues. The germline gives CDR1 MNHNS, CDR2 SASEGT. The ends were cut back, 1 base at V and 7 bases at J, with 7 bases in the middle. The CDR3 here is CASSEGESEKLFF. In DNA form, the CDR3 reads TGTGCCAGCAGTGAAGGGGAAAGTGAAAAACTGTTTTTT.

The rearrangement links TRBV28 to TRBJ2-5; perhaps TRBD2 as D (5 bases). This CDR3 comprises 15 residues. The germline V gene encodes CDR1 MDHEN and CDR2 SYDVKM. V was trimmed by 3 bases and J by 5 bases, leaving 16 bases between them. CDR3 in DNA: TGTGCCAGCAGTTTTAAAACAGCGGAACGGGAGACCCAGTACTTC. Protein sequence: CASSFKTAERETQYF.

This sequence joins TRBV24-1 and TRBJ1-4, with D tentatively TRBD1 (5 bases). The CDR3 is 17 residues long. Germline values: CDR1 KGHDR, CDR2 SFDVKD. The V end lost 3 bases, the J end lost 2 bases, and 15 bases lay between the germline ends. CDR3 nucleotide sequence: TGTGCCACCAGTGATCCGACCGAGGGGAAGACTAATGAAAAACTGTTTTTT. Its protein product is CATSDPTEGKTNEKLFF.

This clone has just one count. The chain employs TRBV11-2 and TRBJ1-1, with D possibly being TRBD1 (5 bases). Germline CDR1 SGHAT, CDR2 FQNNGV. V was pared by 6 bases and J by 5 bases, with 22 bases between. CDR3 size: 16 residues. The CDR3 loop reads CASRLIGGRGKTEAFF. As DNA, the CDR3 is TGTGCCAGCAGGCTAATCGGGGGACGAGGTAAGACTGAAGCTTTCTTT.

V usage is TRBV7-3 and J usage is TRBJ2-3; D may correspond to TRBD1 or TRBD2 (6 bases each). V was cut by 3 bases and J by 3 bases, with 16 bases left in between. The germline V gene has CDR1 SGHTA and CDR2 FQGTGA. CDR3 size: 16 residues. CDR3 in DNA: TGTGCCAGCAGCTTCATGGTGGGGGGCAGTACAGATACGCAGTATTTT. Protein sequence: CASSFMVGGSTDTQYF.

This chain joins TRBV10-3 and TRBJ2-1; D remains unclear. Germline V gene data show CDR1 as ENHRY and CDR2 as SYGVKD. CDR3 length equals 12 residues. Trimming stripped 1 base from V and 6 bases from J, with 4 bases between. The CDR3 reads CAISEFPNEQFF. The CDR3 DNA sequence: TGTGCCATCAGTGAGTTTCCCAATGAGCAGTTCTTC.

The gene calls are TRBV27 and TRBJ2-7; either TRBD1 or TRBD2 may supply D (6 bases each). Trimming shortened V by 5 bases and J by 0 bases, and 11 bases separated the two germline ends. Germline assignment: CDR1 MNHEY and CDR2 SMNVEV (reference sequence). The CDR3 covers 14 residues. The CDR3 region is CASSLGGTSYEQYF. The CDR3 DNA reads TGTGCCAGCAGTCTGGGGGGCACCTCCTACGAGCAGTACTTC.

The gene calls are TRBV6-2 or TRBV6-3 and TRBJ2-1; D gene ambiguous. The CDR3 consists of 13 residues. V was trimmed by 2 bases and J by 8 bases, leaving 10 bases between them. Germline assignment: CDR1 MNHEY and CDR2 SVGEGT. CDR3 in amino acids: CASSYNPAHEQFF. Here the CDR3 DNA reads TGTGCCAGCAGTTACAACCCGGCCCATGAGCAGTTCTTC.

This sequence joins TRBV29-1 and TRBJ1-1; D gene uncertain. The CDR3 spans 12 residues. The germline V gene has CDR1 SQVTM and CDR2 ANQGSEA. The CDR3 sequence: CVGGSGNTEAFF. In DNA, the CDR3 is TGCGTCGGAGGCTCTGGAAACACTGAAGCTTTCTTT.

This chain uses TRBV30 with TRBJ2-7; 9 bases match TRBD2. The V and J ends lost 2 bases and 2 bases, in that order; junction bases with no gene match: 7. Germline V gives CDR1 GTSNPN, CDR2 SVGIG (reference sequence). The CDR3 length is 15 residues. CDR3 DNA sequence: TGTGCCTGGAGTCCAGGGACTAGCAGCACCTACGAGCAGTACTTC. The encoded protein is CAWSPGTSSTYEQYF. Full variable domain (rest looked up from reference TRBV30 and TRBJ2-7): SQTIHQWPATLVQPVGSPLSLECTVEGTSNPNLYWYRQAAGRGLQLLFYSVGIGQISSEVPQNLSASRPQDRQFILSSKKLLLSDSGFYLCAWSPGTSSTYEQYFGPGTRLTVT.

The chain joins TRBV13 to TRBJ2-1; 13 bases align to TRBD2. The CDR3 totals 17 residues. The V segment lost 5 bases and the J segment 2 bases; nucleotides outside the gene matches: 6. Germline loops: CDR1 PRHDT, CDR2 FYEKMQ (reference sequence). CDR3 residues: CASSLGTSGATYNEQFF. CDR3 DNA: TGTGCCAGCAGCCTTGGGACTAGCGGGGCTACCTACAATGAGCAGTTCTTC. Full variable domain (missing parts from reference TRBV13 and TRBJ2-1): AAGVIQSPRHLIKEKRETATLKCYPIPRHDTVYWYQQGPGQDPQFLISFYEKMQSDKGSIPDRFSAQQFSDYHSELNMSSLELGDSALYFCASSLGTSGATYNEQFFGPGTRLTVL.

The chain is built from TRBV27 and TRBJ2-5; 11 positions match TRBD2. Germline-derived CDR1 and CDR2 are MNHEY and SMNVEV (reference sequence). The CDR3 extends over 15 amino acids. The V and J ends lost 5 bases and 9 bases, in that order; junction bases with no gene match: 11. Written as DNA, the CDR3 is TGTGCCAGCAGTCCGGGACTAGCGGAGGTTGGGGCCCAGTACTTC. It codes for CASSPGLAEVGAQYF.

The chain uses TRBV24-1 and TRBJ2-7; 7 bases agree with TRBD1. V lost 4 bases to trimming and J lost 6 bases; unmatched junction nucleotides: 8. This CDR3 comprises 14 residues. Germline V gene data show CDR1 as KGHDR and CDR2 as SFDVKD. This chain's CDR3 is CATSEETGIGEQYF. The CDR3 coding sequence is TGTGCCACCAGTGAGGAGACAGGGATAGGCGAGCAGTACTTC.

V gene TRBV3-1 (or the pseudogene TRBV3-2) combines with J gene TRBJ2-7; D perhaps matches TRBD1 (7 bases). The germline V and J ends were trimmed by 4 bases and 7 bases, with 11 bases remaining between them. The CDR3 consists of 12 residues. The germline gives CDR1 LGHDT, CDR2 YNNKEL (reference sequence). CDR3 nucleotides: TGTGCCAGCAGCCTCGGGGGACAGGAGCAGTACTTC. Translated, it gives CASSLGGQEQYF.

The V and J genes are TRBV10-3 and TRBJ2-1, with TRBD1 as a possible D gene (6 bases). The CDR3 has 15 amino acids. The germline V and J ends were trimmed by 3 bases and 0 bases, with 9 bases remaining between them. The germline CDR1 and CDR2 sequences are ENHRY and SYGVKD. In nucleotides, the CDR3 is TGTGCCATCAGTGACGGACAGTCCTCCTACAATGAGCAGTTCTTC. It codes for CAISDGQSSYNEQFF.

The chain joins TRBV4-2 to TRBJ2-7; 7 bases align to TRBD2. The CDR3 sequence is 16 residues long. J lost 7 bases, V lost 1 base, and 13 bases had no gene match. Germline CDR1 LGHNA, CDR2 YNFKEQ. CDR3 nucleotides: TGTGCCAGCAGCCAAGGCGGAGCTAGCGGTAACGTGGAGCAGTACTTC. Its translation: CASSQGGASGNVEQYF.

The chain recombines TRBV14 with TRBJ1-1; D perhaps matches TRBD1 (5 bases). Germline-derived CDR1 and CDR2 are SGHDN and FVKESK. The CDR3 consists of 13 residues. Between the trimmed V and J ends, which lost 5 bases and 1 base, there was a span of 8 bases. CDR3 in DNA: TGTGCCAGCAGCTTTACAGGGAACACTGAAGCTTTCTTT. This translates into CASSFTGNTEAFF.

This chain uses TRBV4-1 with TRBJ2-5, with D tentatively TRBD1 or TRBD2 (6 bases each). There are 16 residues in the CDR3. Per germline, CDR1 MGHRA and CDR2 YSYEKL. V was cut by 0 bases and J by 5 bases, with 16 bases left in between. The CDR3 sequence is CASSQDGQGRLETQYF. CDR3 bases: TGCGCCAGCAGCCAAGACGGCCAGGGGAGGTTGGAGACCCAGTACTTC.

The CDR3 DNA follows: TGTGCCAGCAGCTTAATGGGCCAGGGGGAGACCCAGTACTTC. This gives the protein CASSLMGQGETQYF. V usage is TRBV7-8 and J usage is TRBJ2-5; D perhaps matches TRBD1 (6 bases). V was trimmed by 2 bases and J by 5 bases, leaving 12 bases between them. Germline CDR1 reads SGHVS; CDR2 reads FQNEAQ. The CDR3 has 14 amino acids.

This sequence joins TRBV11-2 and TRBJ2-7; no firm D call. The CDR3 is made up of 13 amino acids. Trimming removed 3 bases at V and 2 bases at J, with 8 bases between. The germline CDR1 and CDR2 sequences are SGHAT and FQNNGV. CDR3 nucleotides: TGTGCCAGCAGCTTCAGCCAAACCTACGAGCAGTACTTC. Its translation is CASSFSQTYEQYF.